The T cell receptor beta chain described here comes from a study of Ad26.COV2.S vaccination and SARS-CoV-2 variants (dated by TCRdb to the early 2020s). Looking at the study overall: Donors in the vaccine arm were drawn from COV1001, a multicentre, randomized, double-blind, placebo-controlled phase I-IIa trial testing Ad26.COV2.S in healthy adults. Ad26.COV2.S was administered intramuscularly at a dose of 5x10^10 or 1x10^11 viral particles, either as one shot or as two shots given 56 days apart. TCRbeta repertoire sequencing was used to assess the specificity and breadth of SARS-CoV-2-reactive T cell receptors after Ad26.COV2.S vaccination. The TCR-sequenced set comprised roughly 30 samples: some 19 Ad26.COV2.S vaccine recipients, 5 placebo recipients and 8 SARS-CoV-2 convalescent individuals. Participants in the trial were split at random into five groups of five each, receiving low-dose or high-dose Ad26.COV2.S once or twice, or else placebo on both occasions. Throughout the experiments and outcome assessment, investigators stayed blinded to trial group allocation. Overall results and qualifications from the work: After vaccination, spike-specific CD8+ and CD4+ T cell responses were reported to show substantial breadth. Comparable non-spike TCR breadth was observed between vaccine and placebo recipients, consistent with only spike being contained in the vaccine. The authors noted that total T cell responses may have been underestimated by the TCR breadth and depth analyses. The study was not powered to compare responses between vaccine doses or regimens. Spike-specific TCR breadth was higher in Ad26.COV2.S recipients than in placebo recipients (P = 0.0014).

Points on this clone: The antigen it recognizes is unknown. The input lacks base qualities; no much larger clone sits a single base away. Other DNA sequences in the sample encode the same CDR3.

The immunoSEQ Assay was used to sequence TCRbeta CDR3 regions. After extraction, genomic DNA underwent amplification by bias-controlled multiplex PCR, followed by high-throughput sequencing. The source study handled its data this way. Collapsing and filtering of sequences were performed to quantify the absolute abundance of each unique TCRbeta CDR3 region. T cell fraction was estimated by normalization of TCRbeta template counts to usable DNA, with usable DNA being measured through amplification of reference genes present in all nucleated cells. Repertoire TCRs were annotated as SARS-CoV-2-specific by exact matching of V gene, CDR3 amino acid sequence and J gene to a known reactive TCR set. The reference SARS-CoV-2 TCR set was obtained from MIRA and was filtered for enrichment in COVID-19-positive ImmuneCODE repertoires, whereby public or cross-reactive TCRs were removed. Using the MIRA antigens, annotated TCRs were further analysed by specific ORF or by position within an ORF. Depth was the summed frequency of annotated unique rearrangements, while breadth was defined as annotated unique rearrangements over total unique productive rearrangements. Group comparisons of TCR breadth used two-sided Wilcoxon rank-sum tests. TCRdb holds this immuneACCESS table with in-frame rearrangements only. Some clones are missing; in checked studies, unresolved V genes explain under half, and the rest has no known cause. V and J calls plus clone size are reproduced from that table; the DNA served to infer D and trimming. The sample table holds 500,000 or so clones, of which around nine tenths were seen once. The ten most abundant clones make up 13% of the sample.

This specimen's treatment or condition label, interpreted: some 19 received Ad26.COV2.S at low or high dose, single or two shots; 5 received placebo; per-sample allocation not given. For vaccine and placebo recipients, repertoires were sequenced using samples collected on day 63 after the first injection. In Cohort 1b, about two dozen adults aged 18-55 years were enrolled at a single site in Boston, USA, between 29 July and 7 August 2020. Ad26.COV2.S was a replication-incompetent adenovirus type 26 vector expressing a prefusion-stabilized SARS-CoV-2 spike protein from the original Wuhan strain. This TCR came from a person between 18 and 59 years old who received the Ad26.COV2.S COVID-19 vaccine or a placebo. The sample in question was peripheral blood, obtained in a trial of Ad26.COV2.S vaccine versus placebo.

The nucleotide sequence is given as TGTGCCAGCAGCCGTGGAACCGGGGAGCTGTTTTTT. This encodes CASSRGTGELFF. Recombination connected TRBV6-5 to TRBJ2-2; the D gene identity is not certain. Looking up the germline V gene yields CDR1 MNHEY and CDR2 SVGAGI. The V end loses 6 bases and the J end loses 5 bases, and a stretch of 7 bases separates them. Taken from cysteine to phenylalanine, the CDR3 has 12 residues. The read is trimmed to its CDR3 DNA, 36 bases read in frame from base 1.